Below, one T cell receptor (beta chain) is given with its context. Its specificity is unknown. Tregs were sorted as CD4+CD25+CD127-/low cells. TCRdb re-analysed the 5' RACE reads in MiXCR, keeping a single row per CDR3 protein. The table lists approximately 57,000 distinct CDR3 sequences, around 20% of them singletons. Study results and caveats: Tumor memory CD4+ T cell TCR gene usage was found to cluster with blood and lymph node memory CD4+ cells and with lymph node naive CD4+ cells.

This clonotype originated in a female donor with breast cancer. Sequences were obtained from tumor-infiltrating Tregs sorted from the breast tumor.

CDR3 DNA sequence: TGTGCCAGCAGCTCTGGGGCATCGGGGGGCAATCCTAGATCACCCCTCCACTTT. Translating it yields CASSSGASGGNPRSPLHF. The V gene is TRBV7-8, the J gene TRBJ1-6; TRBD1 is a possible D gene (6 bases). With 4 bases removed from V and 10 bases from J, the gap between germline ends came to 26 bases. This CDR3 comprises 18 residues. CDR1 is SGHVS, CDR2 FQNEAQ, per germline.